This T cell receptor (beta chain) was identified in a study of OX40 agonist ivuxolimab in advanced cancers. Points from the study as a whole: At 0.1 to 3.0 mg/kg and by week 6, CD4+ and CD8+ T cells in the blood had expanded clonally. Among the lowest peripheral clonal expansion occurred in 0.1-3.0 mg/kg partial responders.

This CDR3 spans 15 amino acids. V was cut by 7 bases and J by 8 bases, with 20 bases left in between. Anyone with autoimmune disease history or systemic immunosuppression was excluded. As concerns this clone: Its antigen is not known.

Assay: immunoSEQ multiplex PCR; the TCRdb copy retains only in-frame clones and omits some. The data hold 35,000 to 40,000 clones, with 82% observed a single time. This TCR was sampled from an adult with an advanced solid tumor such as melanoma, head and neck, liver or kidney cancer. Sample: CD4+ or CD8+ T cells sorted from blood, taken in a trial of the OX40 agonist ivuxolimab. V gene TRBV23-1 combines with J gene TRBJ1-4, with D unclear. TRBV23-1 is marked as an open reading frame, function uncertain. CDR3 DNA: TGCGCCAGCACCCCCAGCGTCAGAGTTGGGGAAAAACTGTTTTTT. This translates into CASTPSVRVGEKLFF.